A selection of T cell receptor beta chains follows, all from one sample in a study of CD8 T cells in ankylosing spondylitis. MiXCR, run by TCRdb on the 5' RACE reads, gives a single entry per CDR3 protein. The repertoire holds under 250,000 distinct CDR3 sequences, about 10% seen once, with 2.6% in the top ten. The sequenced material came from blood, either unsorted or a sorted T cell fraction (not recorded which). These receptors all stem from a male donor with ankylosing spondylitis or in good health (not recorded which). The CDR3 runs from the conserved cysteine through the conserved F or W. D genes are given only for firm matches. Clone size, where shown, is once, few, many, or a class for clones that have expanded.

V: TRBV27
D: TRBD1
J: TRBJ1-2
size: NA
DNA: TGTGCCAGCAGTTCAAACCAGGGGGTCTATGGCTACACCTTC
CDR3: CASSSNQGVYGYTF

V: TRBV12-3/TRBV12-4
D: TRBD2
J: TRBJ2-2
size: many
DNA: TGTGCCAGCAGCCCCGAAACAGGGACGGGGGGGACCGGGGAGCTGTTTTTT
CDR3: CASSPETGTGGTGELFF

V: TRBV5-4
D: NA
J: TRBJ2-5
size: many
DNA: TGTGCCAGCAGCTTGCTGGGACAAGAGACCCAGTACTTC
CDR3: CASSLLGQETQYF

V: TRBV27
D: NA
J: TRBJ2-1
size: many
DNA: TGTGCCAGCAGTCCCCTCGGCAATGAGCAGTTCTTC
CDR3: CASSPLGNEQFF

V: TRBV12-3/TRBV12-4
D: TRBD1
J: TRBJ1-4
size: many
DNA: TGTGCCAGCAGGCAGGGGGCCCTTAATGAAAAACTGTTTTTT
CDR3: CASRQGALNEKLFF

V: TRBV29-1
D: NA
J: TRBJ2-5
size: many
DNA: TGCAGCGTTGTCGGCCAATGGGAGACCCAGTACTTC
CDR3: CSVVGQWETQYF

V: TRBV5-1
D: NA
J: TRBJ2-7
size: many
DNA: TGCGCCAGCAGCGACAGGACGTATACCTACGAGCAGTACTTC
CDR3: CASSDRTYTYEQYF

V: TRBV12-3/TRBV12-4
D: NA
J: TRBJ1-1
size: NA
DNA: TGTGCCAGCAGTTTGGGGGGGACTCACACTGAAGCTTTCTTT
CDR3: CASSLGGTHTEAFF

V: TRBV3-1
D: NA
J: TRBJ2-2
size: many
DNA: TGTGCCAGCAGCCCGGGTCAGCCCGGGGAGCTGTTTTTT
CDR3: CASSPGQPGELFF

V: TRBV20-1
D: TRBD2
J: TRBJ2-1
size: many
DNA: TGCAGTGTTGCGGGGAGGGGTCCTTTCTCTTACAATGAGCAGTTCTTC
CDR3: CSVAGRGPFSYNEQFF